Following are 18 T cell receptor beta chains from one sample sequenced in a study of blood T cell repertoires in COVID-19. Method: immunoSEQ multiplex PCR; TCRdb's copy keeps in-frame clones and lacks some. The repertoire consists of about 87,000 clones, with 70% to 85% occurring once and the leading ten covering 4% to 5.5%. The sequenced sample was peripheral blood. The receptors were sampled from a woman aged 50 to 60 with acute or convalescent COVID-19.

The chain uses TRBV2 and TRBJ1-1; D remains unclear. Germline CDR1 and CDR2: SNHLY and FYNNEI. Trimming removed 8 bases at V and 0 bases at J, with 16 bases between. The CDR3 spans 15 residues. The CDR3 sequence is CASAGGDNMNTEAFF. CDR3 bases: TGTGCCAGCGCGGGAGGCGACAACATGAACACTGAAGCTTTCTTT.

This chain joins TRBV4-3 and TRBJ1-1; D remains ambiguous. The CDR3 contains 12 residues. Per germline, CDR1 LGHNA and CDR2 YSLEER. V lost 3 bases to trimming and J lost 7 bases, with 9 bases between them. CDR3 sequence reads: CASSHGESEAFF. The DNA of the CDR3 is TGCGCCAGCAGCCACGGTGAAAGTGAAGCTTTCTTT.

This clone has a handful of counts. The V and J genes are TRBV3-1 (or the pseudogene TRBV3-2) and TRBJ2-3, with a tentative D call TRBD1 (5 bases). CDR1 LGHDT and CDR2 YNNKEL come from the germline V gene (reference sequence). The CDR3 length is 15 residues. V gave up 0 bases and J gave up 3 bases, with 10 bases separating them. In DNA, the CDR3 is TGTGCCAGCAGCCAAGACGCGGCAGGGACAGATACGCAGTATTTT. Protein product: CASSQDAAGTDTQYF.

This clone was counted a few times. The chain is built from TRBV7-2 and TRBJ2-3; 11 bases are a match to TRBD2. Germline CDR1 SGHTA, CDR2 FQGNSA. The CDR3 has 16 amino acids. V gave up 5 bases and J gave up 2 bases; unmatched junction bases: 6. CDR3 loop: CASSRSGGAVTDTQYF. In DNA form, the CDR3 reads TGTGCCAGCAGCCGTAGCGGGGGGGCCGTCACAGATACGCAGTATTTT.

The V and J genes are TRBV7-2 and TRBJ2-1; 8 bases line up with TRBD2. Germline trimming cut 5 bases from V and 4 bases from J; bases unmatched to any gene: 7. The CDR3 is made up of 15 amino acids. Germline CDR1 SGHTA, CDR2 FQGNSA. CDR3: CASSPPGGSYNEQFF. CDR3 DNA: TGTGCCAGCAGCCCACCGGGGGGGTCGTACAATGAGCAGTTCTTC.

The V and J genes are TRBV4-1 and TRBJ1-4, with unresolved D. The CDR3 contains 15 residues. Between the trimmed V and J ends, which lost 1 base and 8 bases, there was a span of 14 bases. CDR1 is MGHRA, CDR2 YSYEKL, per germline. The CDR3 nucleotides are TGCGCCAGCAGCCAAGTCGGAGGGAGTATCGAAAAACTGTTTTTT. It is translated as CASSQVGGSIEKLFF.

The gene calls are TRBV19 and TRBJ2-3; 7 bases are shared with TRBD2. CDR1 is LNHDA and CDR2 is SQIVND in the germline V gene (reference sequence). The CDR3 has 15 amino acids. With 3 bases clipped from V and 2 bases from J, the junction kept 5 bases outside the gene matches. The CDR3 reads CASSIGGRYTDTQYF. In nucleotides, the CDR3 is TGTGCCAGTAGTATTGGCGGGAGATACACAGATACGCAGTATTTT.

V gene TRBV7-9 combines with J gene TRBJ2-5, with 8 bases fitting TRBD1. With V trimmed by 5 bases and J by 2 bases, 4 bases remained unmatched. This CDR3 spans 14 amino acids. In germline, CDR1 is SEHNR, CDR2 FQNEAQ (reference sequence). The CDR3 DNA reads TGTGCCAGCAGCAAGACAGGGGAACAAGAGACCCAGTACTTC. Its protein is CASSKTGEQETQYF.

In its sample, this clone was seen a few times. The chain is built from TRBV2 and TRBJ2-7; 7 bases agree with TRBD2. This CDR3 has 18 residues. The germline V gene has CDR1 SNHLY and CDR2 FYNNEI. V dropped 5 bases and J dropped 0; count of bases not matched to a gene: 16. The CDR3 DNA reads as TGTGCCAGCAGTTTGGACGGGGAGCTAGCGGTGAACTCCTACGAGCAGTACTTC. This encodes CASSLDGELAVNSYEQYF.

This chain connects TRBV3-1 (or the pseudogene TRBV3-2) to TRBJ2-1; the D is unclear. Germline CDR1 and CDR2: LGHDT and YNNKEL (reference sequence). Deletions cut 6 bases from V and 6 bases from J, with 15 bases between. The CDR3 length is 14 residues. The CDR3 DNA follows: TGTGCCAGCAGTCCCCAAACTATCGGCAATGAGCAGTTCTTC. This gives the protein CASSPQTIGNEQFF.

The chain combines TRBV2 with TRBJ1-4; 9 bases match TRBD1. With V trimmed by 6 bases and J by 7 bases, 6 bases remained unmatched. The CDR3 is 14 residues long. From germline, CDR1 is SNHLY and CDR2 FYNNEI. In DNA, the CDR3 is TGTGCCAGCAGAAGACAGGGGGGGGGTGAAAAACTGTTTTTT. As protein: CASRRQGGGEKLFF.

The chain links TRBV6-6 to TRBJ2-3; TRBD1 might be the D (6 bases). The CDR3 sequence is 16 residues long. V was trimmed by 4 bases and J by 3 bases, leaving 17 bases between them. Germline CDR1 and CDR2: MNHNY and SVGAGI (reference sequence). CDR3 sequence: CASSSQGLTLTDTQYF. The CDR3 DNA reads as TGTGCCAGCAGTTCCCAGGGGCTAACACTGACAGATACGCAGTATTTT.

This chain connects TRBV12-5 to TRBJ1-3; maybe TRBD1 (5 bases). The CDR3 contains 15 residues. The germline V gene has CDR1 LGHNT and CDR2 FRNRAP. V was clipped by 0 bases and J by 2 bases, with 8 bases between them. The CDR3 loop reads CASGLVWGAGNTIYF. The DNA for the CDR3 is TGTGCTAGTGGTTTGGTGTGGGGGGCTGGAAACACCATATATTTT.

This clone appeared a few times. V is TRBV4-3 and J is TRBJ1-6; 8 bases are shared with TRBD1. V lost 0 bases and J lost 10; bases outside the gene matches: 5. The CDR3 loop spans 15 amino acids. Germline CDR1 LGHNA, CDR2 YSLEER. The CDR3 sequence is CASSQEDRVGSPLHF. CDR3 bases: TGCGCCAGCAGCCAAGAGGACAGGGTAGGCTCACCCCTCCACTTT.

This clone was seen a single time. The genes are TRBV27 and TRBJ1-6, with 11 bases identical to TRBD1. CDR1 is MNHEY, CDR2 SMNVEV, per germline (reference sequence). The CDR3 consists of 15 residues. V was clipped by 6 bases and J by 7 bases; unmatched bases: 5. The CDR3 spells CASRRTGGANSPLHF. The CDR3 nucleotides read TGTGCCAGCAGACGGACAGGGGGCGCCAATTCACCCCTCCACTTT.

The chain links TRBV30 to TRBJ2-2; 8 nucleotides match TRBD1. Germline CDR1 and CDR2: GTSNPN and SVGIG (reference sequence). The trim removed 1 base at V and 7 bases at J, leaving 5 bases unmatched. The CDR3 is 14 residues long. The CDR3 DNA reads TGTGCCTGGAGTGGACAGGGGATCTTCGGGGAGCTGTTTTTT. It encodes CAWSGQGIFGELFF.

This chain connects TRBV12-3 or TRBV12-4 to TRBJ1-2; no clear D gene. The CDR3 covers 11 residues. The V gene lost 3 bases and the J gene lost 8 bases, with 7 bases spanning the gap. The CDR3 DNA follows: TGTGCCAGCAGTTTGAGGAGAGGCTACACCTTC. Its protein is CASSLRRGYTF.

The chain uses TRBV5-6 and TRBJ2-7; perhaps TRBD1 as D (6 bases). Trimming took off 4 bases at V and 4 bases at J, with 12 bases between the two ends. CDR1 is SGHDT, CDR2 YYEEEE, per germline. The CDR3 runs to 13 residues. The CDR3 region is CASSRDTFYEQYF. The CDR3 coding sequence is TGTGCCAGCAGCCGGGACACCTTTTACGAGCAGTACTTC. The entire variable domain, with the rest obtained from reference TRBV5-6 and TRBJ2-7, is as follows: DAGVTQSPTHLIKTRGQQVTLRCSPKSGHDTVSWYQQALGQGPQFIFQYYEEEERQRGNFPDRFSGHQFPNYSSELNVNALLLGDSALYLCASSRDTFYEQYFGPGTRLTVT.